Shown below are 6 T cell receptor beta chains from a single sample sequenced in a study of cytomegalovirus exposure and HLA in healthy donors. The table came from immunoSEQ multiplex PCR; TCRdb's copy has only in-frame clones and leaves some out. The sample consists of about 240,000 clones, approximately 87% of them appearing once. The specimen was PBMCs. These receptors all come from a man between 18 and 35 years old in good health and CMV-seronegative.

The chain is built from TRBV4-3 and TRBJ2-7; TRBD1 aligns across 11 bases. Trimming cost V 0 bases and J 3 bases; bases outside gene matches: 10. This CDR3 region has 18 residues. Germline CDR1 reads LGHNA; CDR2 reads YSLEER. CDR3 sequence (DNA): TGCGCCAGCAGCCAAGATCTTGGGACAGGGGGTTGGCGCTACGAGCAGTACTTC. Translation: CASSQDLGTGGWRYEQYF.

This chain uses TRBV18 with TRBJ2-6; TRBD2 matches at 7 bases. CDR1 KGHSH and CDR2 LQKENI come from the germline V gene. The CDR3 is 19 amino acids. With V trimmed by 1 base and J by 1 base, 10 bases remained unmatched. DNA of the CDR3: TGTGCCAGCTCACCACTTGCGGGAGACAGAGTGTCTGGGGCCAACGTCCTGACTTTC. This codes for CASSPLAGDRVSGANVLTF. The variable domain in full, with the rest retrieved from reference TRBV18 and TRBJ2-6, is NAGVMQNPRHLVRRRGQEARLRCSPMKGHSHVYWYRQLPEEGLKFMVYLQKENIIDESGMPKERFSAEFPKEGPSILRIQQVVRGDSAAYFCASSPLAGDRVSGANVLTFGAGSRLTVL.

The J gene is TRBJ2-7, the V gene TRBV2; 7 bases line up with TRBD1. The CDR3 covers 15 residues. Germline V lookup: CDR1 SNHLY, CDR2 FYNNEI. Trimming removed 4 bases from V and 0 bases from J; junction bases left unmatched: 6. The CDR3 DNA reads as TGTGCCAGCAGTGGGCACGACAGGGACTCCTACGAGCAGTACTTC. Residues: CASSGHDRDSYEQYF.

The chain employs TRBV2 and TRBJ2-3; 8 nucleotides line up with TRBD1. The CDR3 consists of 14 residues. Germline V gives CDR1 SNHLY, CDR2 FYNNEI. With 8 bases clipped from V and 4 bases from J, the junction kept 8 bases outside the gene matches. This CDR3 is CASGSGGAADTQYF. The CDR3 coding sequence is TGTGCCAGCGGGTCAGGGGGCGCCGCAGATACGCAGTATTTT. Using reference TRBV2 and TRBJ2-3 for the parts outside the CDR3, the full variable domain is EPEVTQTPSHQVTQMGQEVILRCVPISNHLYFYWYRQILGQKVEFLVSFYNNEISEKSEIFDDQFSVERPDGSNFTLKIRSTKLEDSAMYFCASGSGGAADTQYFGPGTRLTVL.

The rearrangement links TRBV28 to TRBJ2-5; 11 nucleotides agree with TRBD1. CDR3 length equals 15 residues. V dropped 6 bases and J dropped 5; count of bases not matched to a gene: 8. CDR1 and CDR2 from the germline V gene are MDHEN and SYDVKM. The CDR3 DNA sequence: TGTGCCAGCAGCCACCGGACAGGGGGCAGGGAGACCCAGTACTTC. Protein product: CASSHRTGGRETQYF.

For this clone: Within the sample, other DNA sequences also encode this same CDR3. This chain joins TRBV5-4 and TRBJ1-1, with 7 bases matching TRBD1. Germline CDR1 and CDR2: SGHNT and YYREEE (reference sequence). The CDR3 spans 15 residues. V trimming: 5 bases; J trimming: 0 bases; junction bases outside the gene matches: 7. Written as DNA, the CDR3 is TGTGCCAGCAGTTCCCAGACAGGGATGAACACTGAAGCTTTCTTT. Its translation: CASSSQTGMNTEAFF.